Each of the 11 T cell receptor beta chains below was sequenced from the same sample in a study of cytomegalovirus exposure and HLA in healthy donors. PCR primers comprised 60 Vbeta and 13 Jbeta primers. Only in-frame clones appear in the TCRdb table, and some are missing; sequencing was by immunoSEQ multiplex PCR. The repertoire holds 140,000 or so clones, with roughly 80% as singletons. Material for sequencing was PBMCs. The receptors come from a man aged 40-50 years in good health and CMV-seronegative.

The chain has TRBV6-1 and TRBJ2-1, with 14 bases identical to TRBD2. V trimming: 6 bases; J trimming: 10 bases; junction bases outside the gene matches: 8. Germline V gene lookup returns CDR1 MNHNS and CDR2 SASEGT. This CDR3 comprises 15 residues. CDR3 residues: CASRRGTSGGGEQFF. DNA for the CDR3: TGTGCCAGCAGAAGAGGGACTAGCGGGGGTGGGGAGCAGTTCTTC.

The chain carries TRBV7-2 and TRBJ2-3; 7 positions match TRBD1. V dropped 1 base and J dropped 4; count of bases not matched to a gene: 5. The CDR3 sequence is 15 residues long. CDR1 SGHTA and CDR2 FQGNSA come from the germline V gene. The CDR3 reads CASSLDRGAADTQYF. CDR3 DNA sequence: TGTGCCAGCAGCTTAGACAGGGGAGCGGCAGATACGCAGTATTTT.

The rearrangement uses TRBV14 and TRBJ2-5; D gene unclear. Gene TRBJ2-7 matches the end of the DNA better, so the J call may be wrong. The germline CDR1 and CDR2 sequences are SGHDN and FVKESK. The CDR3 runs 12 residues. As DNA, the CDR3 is TGTGCCAGCAGCCTCCAATACTACGAGCAGTACTTC. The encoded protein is CASSLQYYEQYF.

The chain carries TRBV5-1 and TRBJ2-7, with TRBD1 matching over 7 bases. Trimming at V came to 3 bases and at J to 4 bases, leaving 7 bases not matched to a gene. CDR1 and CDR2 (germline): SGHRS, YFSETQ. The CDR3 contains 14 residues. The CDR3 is CASSSPSTGYEQYF. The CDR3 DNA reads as TGCGCCAGCAGCTCCCCCTCGACAGGGTACGAGCAGTACTTC. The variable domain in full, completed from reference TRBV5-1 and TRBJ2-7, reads KAGVTQTPRYLIKTRGQQVTLSCSPISGHRSVSWYQQTPGQGLQFLFEYFSETQRNKGNFPGRFSGRQFSNSRSEMNVSTLELGDSALYLCASSSPSTGYEQYFGPGTRLTVT.

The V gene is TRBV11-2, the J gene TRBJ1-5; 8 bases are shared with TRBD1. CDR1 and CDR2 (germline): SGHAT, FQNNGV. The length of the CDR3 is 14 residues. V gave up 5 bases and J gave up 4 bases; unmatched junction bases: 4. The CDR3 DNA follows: TGTGCCAGCAGCCAGGGGGCAGGGAATCAGCCCCAGCATTTT. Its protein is CASSQGAGNQPQHF.

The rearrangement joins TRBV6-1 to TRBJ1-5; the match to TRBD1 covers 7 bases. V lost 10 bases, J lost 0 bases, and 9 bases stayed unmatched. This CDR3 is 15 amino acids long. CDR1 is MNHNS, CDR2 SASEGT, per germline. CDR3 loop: CATADRRNSNQPQHF. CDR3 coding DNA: TGTGCCACCGCGGACAGGAGAAATAGCAATCAGCCCCAGCATTTT.

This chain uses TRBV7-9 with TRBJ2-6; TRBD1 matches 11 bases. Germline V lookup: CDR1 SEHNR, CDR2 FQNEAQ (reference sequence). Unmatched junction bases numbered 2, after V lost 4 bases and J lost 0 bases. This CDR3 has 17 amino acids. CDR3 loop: CASSSGTGGSGANVLTF. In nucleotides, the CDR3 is TGTGCCAGCAGCTCGGGGACAGGGGGCTCTGGGGCCAACGTCCTGACTTTC. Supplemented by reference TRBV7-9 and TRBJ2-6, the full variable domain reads DTGVSQNPRHKITKRGQNVTFRCDPISEHNRLYWYRQTLGQGPEFLTYFQNEAQLEKSRLLSDRFSAERPKGSFSTLEIQRTEQGDSAMYLCASSSGTGGSGANVLTFGAGSRLTVL.

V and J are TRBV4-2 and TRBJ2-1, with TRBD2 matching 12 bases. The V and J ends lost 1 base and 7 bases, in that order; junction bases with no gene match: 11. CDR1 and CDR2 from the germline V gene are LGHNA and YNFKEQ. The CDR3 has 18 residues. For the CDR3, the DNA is TGTGCCAGCAGCCAAGGTCCCAGGGGTACTAGCGGGGGGAATGAGCAGTTCTTC. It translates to CASSQGPRGTSGGNEQFF.

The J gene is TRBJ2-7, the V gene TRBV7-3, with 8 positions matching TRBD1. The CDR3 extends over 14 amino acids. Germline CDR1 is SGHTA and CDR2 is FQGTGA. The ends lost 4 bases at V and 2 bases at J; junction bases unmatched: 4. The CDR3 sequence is CASSSGQGAYEQYF. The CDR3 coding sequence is TGTGCCAGCAGCTCAGGACAGGGTGCCTACGAGCAGTACTTC.

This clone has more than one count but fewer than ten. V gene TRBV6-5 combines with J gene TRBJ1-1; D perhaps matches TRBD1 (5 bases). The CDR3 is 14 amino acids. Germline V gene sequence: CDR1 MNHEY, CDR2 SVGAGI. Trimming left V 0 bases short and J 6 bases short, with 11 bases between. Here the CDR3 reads CASSYSGPGAEAFF. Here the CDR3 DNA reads TGTGCCAGCAGTTACTCAGGGCCGGGGGCTGAAGCTTTCTTT.

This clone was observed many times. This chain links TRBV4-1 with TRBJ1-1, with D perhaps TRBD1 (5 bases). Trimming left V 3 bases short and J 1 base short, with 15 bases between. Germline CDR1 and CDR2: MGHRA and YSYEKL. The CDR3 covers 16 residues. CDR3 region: CASSQGLGRTNTEAFF. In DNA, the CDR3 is TGCGCCAGCAGCCAGGGGCTCGGACGGACGAACACTGAAGCTTTCTTT.